This T cell receptor beta chain was profiled in a study of T-cell memory formation after mild COVID-19. Overall study: Largely, TCR clusters stayed within a single donor.

The length of the CDR3 is 15 residues. In germline, CDR1 is MNHEY, CDR2 SVGEGT. With 1 base removed from V and 2 bases from J, the gap between germline ends came to 9 bases. From the 5' RACE reads, TCRdb called clonotypes with MiXCR, one entry per CDR3 protein. Of approximately 580,000 distinct CDR3 sequences detected, roughly 22% appear once; the ten largest clones hold approximately 12%. Source material: PBMCs or a T cell subset sorted from them (not recorded which). The chain couples TRBV6-2 or TRBV6-3 to TRBJ1-5; D is undetermined. The clonotype comes from an adult woman who had mild COVID-19 (a few samples of this study predate the infection). Cell type and time point are not known. The CDR3 region has the DNA TGTGCCAGCAGTTACTACGACTCCCGCAATCAGCCCCAGCATTTT. It is translated as CASSYYDSRNQPQHF.